This TCR beta chain was recorded in a study of shared clonotypes between healthy human individuals. The CDR3 length is 17 residues. Trimming took 0 bases from V and 8 from J; bases not matched to a gene: 14. Germline CDR1 and CDR2: MNHEY and SMNVEV (reference sequence). Sequenced by immunoSEQ multiplex PCR; TCRdb stores in-frame clones only, minus some. The repertoire has approximately 2,000,000 clones, about 93% of them found once; the top ten carry approximately 1.7%. Terminally differentiated effector memory CD45RA+ cells were excluded from the naive CD8 cells, which were CD45RO-negative and positively selected for CCR7.

The chain joins TRBV27 to TRBJ1-2; 8 nucleotides agree with TRBD1. Sample: naive CD8+ T cells from PBMCs. The TCR sequence derives from a man aged 18-30 years in good health. Some clones in this sample may be carry-over from other donors' samples. The CDR3 reads CASSLSWTGLFGEGYTF. Here the CDR3 DNA reads TGTGCCAGCAGTTTATCCTGGACAGGGTTATTCGGTGAGGGCTACACCTTC.